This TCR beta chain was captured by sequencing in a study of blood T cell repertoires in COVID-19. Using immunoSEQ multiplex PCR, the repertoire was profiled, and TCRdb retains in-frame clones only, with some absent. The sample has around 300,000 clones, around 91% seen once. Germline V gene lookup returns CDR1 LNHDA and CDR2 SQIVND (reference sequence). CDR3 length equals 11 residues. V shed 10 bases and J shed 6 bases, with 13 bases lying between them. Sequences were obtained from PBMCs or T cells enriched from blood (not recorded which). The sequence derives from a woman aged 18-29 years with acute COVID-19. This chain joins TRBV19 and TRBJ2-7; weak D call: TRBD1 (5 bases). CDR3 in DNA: TGTGCCACCACCCGAACAGGCGAGCAGTACTTC. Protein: CATTRTGEQYF. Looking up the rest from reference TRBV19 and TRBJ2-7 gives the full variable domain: DGGITQSPKYLFRKEGQNVTLSCEQNLNHDAMYWYRQDPGQGLRLIYYSQIVNDFQKGDIAEGYSVSREKKESFPLTVTSAQKNPTAFYLCATTRTGEQYFGPGTRLTVT.